The sequence of this T cell receptor beta chain was determined in a study of T cells in Graves' hyperthyroidism and ophthalmopathy (dated by TCRdb to between 2017 and 2020). About the full investigation: Peripheral blood samples were taken at the time of initial diagnosis, prior to any treatment. TCR V-J signatures able to tell the groups apart were searched for in a discovery cohort of 90 to 100 patients, of whom about 40 had Graves' ophthalmopathy and 55 to 65 had stable Graves' hyperthyroidism. Whether ophthalmopathy could be predicted prospectively was tested in an independent validation cohort made up of 18 to 20 hyperthyroidism patients plus 17 patients who later progressed to ophthalmopathy. Following sampling, methimazole starting at 30 mg daily was given to hyperthyroidism patients, and high-dose intravenous methylprednisolone was given to ophthalmopathy patients. The roughly 90 discovery patients were divided at random into training and test sets in a 7:3 ratio. Thyroid tissue and blood T-cell repertoires from about six Graves' hyperthyroidism patients were also compared in the study. The paper describes TCR Vbeta CDR3 sequencing of 135 peripheral blood samples, made up of around 41 ophthalmopathy patients, 70 to 75 hyperthyroidism patients and 17 progressor patients.

The TCR beta CDR3 regions were amplified from the RNA transcripts. The first round of RT-PCR for the TCR CDR3 was performed with the HTBI primer set and the Qiagen OneStep RT-PCR kit. Libraries were constructed in a second round of multiplex PCR, after which size selection and purification were carried out. Sequencing of the libraries was done on an Illumina HiSeq2000 using paired-end 100 bp reads. The authors processed their data as follows. SOAPnuke was used to process the raw data, with reads discarded if the reads contained adapters or uncalled bases, had a mean Phred below 15, or lacked an exact constant-primer or identifier match. High-quality paired reads were merged using COPE v1.2.5, and each unique nucleotide sequence was defined as a clonotype. MiTCR v1.1 was used to align clonotypes to the IMGT TRBV, TRBD and TRBJ reference segments. The analysis included only V-J combinations with a frequency above 0.0001, which together covered over 98% of the repertoires. The TCS score was defined as F50 (clonal expansion) divided by E x V (chaos), with BLOSUM62-based TCRdist calculated between CDR3 peptides within each V-J. Welch's t-statistics and random forest reduced roughly 500 V-J features to 13, which were used in a naive Bayes classifier (R e1071). TCRdb redid the processing of the public reads, applying fastp at Q25 and MiXCR, and retained in-frame beta chains. Merged by CDR3 protein, the rows form single entries marked with the most common genes and DNA. It is TCRdb's table, rather than the study itself, that gives the V and J calls and clone size. The sample table shows some 460,000 distinct CDR3 sequences, and approximately 14% are seen once. The top ten clonotypes cover about 14% of the sample.

As to this clonotype: What antigen it recognizes has not been identified. At one end, the junction sequence differs from germline, possibly due to a read error.

The investigation overall reported the following: Blood samples also contained most of the expanded thyroid clonotypes (frequency above 0.001), which suggests that blood repertoires may reflect thyroid immune responses. Sample size was not statistically predetermined, and investigators were not blinded to group allocation. In cross-validation, a model built on a 13 V-J signature told ophthalmopathy apart from stable hyperthyroidism with approximately 90% sensitivity and about 81% specificity, and in testing the same model reached 80%/75%. In validation, the model predicted progression to ophthalmopathy with over 60% sensitivity and around 72% specificity, a median of about 6 months before onset.

Graves' hyperthyroidism was defined as stable when no progression to ophthalmopathy occurred over 18 months of follow-up. Hyperthyroidism patients were aged 18 to 65 years and newly diagnosed, with disease duration of less than 2 months. Patients with uncontrolled infections, other autoimmune diseases, pregnancy or lactation were excluded. Clinical symptoms, serum thyroxine and TRAb, thyroid ultrasound, and orbital computed tomography formed the basis for the diagnoses. Ficoll-Paque density gradient centrifugation was used to isolate PBMCs from approximately 10 ml of fresh peripheral blood. Total RNA was extracted using Trizol reagent, and RNA quality was assessed on an Agilent 2100 Bioanalyzer. Based on the germline V gene (reference sequence), the CDR1 and CDR2 sequences are SGHKS and YYEKEE. The CDR3 has 16 amino acids, counting the end cysteine and phenylalanine. Only CDR3 DNA remains: 48 bases, in frame from the first base.

The chain links TRBV5-5 with TRBJ1-2; TRBD1 aligns with 7 central bases. The TCR was taken from a young woman with Graves' hyperthyroidism. The specimen sequenced was blood. The DNA sequence is as follows: TGCGCCAGCAGCCAAGACCGGGACAGTTCTAACTATGGCTACACCTTC. Translated, it gives CASSQDRDSSNYGYTF.